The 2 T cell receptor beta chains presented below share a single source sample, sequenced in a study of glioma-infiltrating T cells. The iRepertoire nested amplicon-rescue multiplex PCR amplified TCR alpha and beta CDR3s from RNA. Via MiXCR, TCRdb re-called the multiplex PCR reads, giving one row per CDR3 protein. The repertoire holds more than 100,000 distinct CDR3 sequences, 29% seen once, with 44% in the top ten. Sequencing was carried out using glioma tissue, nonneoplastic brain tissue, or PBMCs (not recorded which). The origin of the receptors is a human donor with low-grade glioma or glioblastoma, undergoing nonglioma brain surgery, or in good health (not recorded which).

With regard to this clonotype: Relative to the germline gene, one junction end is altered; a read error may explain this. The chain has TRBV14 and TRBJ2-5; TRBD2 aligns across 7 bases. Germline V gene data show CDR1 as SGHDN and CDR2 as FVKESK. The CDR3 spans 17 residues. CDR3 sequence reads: CASSQATSAGRGETKYF. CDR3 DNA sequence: TGTGCCAGCAGCCAAGCCACGAGCGCAGGGAGGGGTGAGACCAAGTACTTC.

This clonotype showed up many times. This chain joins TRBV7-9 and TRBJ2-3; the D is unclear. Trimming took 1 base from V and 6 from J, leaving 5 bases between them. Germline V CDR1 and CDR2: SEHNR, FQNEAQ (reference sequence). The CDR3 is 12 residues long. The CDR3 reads CASSLVGDTQYF. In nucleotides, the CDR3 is TGTGCCAGCAGCTTAGTTGGGGATACGCAGTATTTT.